The clone carrying this T cell receptor (beta chain) showed up just a few times. These data are taken from a study of T cell repertoires in cytomegalovirus infection. In TCRdb, the reads were re-called with MiXCR into one record per CDR3 protein. The data show 450,000 to 650,000 distinct CDR3 sequences, with about 30% seen just once and about 13% held by the top ten. This TCR derives from a human donor in good health (CMV status not recorded). Some clones in this sample may be carry-over from other donors' samples. Sequenced material: PBMCs.

This CDR3 is CASSLVVEANYGYTF. The DNA for the CDR3 is TGTGCCAGCAGCTTAGTAGTGGAAGCTAACTATGGCTACACCTTC. The chain employs TRBV7-2 and TRBJ1-2; D is undetermined. Trimming took 1 base from V and 0 from J, leaving 9 bases between them. CDR1 is SGHTA, CDR2 FQGNSA, per germline. This CDR3 is built from 15 residues.